Listed below are T cell receptor beta chains from one sample, sequenced in a study of T cell repertoires in cytomegalovirus infection. MiXCR, applied by TCRdb to the reads, yields one record per CDR3 protein. Of fewer than 300,000 distinct CDR3 sequences in the sample, about 25% were seen once. The specimen was PBMCs. The receptor set was obtained from a human donor in good health (CMV status not recorded). Some clones in this sample may be carry-over from other donors' samples. CDR3s include the opening cysteine and the closing phenylalanine or tryptophan. Each record gives: D gene, J gene, V gene, clone size, CDR3 DNA, CDR3 protein. The D gene is left open where the match is weak. Some rows mark clone size as missing; the rest say once, few, many or name a class of expanded clone.

D gene: TRBD1
J gene: TRBJ2-4
V gene: TRBV6-2/TRBV6-3
clone size: few
CDR3 DNA: TGTGCCAGCAGTGCCAGACAGGGGGCAAAAAACATTCAGTACTTC
CDR3 protein: CASSARQGAKNIQYF

D gene: .
J gene: TRBJ1-3
V gene: TRBV7-2
clone size: many
CDR3 DNA: TGTGCCAGCAGCCCCGGGGGGGGAAACACCATATATTTT
CDR3 protein: CASSPGGGNTIYF

D gene: .
J gene: TRBJ1-1
V gene: TRBV7-4
clone size: many
CDR3 DNA: TGTGCCAGCAGCTTCCCGCAGAGTAACACTGAAGCTTTCTTT
CDR3 protein: CASSFPQSNTEAFF

D gene: .
J gene: TRBJ1-1
V gene: TRBV20-1
clone size: once
CDR3 DNA: TGCAGTGCTAGCCGACGAGGGGGGGAAACTGAAGCTTTCTTT
CDR3 protein: CSASRRGGETEAFF

D gene: TRBD2
J gene: TRBJ2-5
V gene: TRBV9
clone size: .
CDR3 DNA: TGTGCCAGCAGCTCGAGGACTAGCGGGGGGGCACAAGAGACCCAGTACTTC
CDR3 protein: CASSSRTSGGAQETQYF

D gene: TRBD1
J gene: TRBJ1-4
V gene: TRBV2
clone size: .
CDR3 DNA: TGTGCCAGTTCCAGGGACAGGGGGCACAATGAAAAACTGTTTTTT
CDR3 protein: CASSRDRGHNEKLFF

D gene: .
J gene: TRBJ1-2
V gene: TRBV30
clone size: .
CDR3 DNA: TGTGCCTGGAGTGAGGCGGGGGCTGACTATGGCTACACCTTC
CDR3 protein: CAWSEAGADYGYTF

D gene: .
J gene: TRBJ2-1
V gene: TRBV7-2
clone size: many
CDR3 DNA: TGTGCCAGCAGCTTAACAGCCGTTATAAAGTTCTTC
CDR3 protein: CASSLTAVIKFF

D gene: TRBD1
J gene: TRBJ1-5
V gene: TRBV7-2
clone size: many
CDR3 DNA: TGTGCCAGCAGCTTGACAGGGGCCAGCAATCAGCCCCAGCATTTT
CDR3 protein: CASSLTGASNQPQHF

D gene: .
J gene: TRBJ2-7
V gene: TRBV7-2
clone size: many
CDR3 DNA: TGTGCCAGCAAGGACCTCCCCTCCTACGAGCAGTACTTC
CDR3 protein: CASKDLPSYEQYF

D gene: TRBD2
J gene: TRBJ2-1
V gene: TRBV5-1
clone size: .
CDR3 DNA: TGCGCCAGCAGCGAGATGGGACTAGCGGGAGCCAATGAGCAGTTCTTC
CDR3 protein: CASSEMGLAGANEQFF

D gene: .
J gene: TRBJ2-3
V gene: TRBV7-3
clone size: many
CDR3 DNA: TGTGCCAGCAGCTCGGCAGGGGCGGGCACAGATACGCAGTATTTT
CDR3 protein: CASSSAGAGTDTQYF

D gene: .
J gene: TRBJ2-5
V gene: TRBV2
clone size: .
CDR3 DNA: TGTGCCAGCAGTGAAAATCTCCAGGGGGGACAAGAGACCCAGTACTTC
CDR3 protein: CASSENLQGGQETQYF

D gene: .
J gene: TRBJ1-5
V gene: TRBV5-8
clone size: few
CDR3 DNA: TGTGCCAGCCGTCCCCGGGTTTCGGTTGATCAGCCCCAGCATTTT
CDR3 protein: CASRPRVSVDQPQHF

D gene: .
J gene: TRBJ2-7
V gene: TRBV2
clone size: .
CDR3 DNA: TGTGCCAGCAGTGCCCAGGGAATGTTCTTCGAGCAGTACTTC
CDR3 protein: CASSAQGMFFEQYF

D gene: TRBD2
J gene: TRBJ2-5
V gene: TRBV4-3
clone size: .
CDR3 DNA: TGCGCCAGCAGCCCATGGACTAGCGGGTCCCAAGAGACCCAGTACTTC
CDR3 protein: CASSPWTSGSQETQYF

D gene: .
J gene: TRBJ2-7
V gene: TRBV29-1
clone size: .
CDR3 DNA: TGCAGCGGCGAGCGGGACACCGGCGAGCAGTACTTC
CDR3 protein: CSGERDTGEQYF

D gene: .
J gene: TRBJ2-5
V gene: TRBV7-9
clone size: few
CDR3 DNA: TGTGCCAGCAGCTTAGTTTCGTTCGGAGAGACCCAGTACTTC
CDR3 protein: CASSLVSFGETQYF

D gene: .
J gene: TRBJ1-3
V gene: TRBV7-8
clone size: .
CDR3 DNA: TGTGCCAGCAGCCGGAGTGGGAGCTCTGGAAACACCATATATTTT
CDR3 protein: CASSRSGSSGNTIYF

D gene: .
J gene: TRBJ2-7
V gene: TRBV12-3/TRBV12-4
clone size: many
CDR3 DNA: TGTGCCAGCAGTTTGGGCAGCAGCTCCTACGAGCAGTACTTC
CDR3 protein: CASSLGSSSYEQYF

D gene: TRBD1
J gene: TRBJ1-1
V gene: TRBV28
clone size: few
CDR3 DNA: TGTGCCAGCATCCCCCTCCCCGCGCAGGGGGTCACTGAAGCTTTCTTT
CDR3 protein: CASIPLPAQGVTEAFF

D gene: .
J gene: TRBJ1-2
V gene: TRBV11-3
clone size: many
CDR3 DNA: TGTGCCAGCAGCTTCCAGGGCGAGGAAGGCTACACCTTC
CDR3 protein: CASSFQGEEGYTF

D gene: TRBD2
J gene: TRBJ2-1
V gene: TRBV25-1
clone size: .
CDR3 DNA: TGTGCCAGCACGGGACCCGGGAGGTACAATGAGCAGTTCTTC
CDR3 protein: CASTGPGRYNEQFF

D gene: .
J gene: TRBJ1-5
V gene: TRBV7-2
clone size: many
CDR3 DNA: TGTGCCAGCAGACCTAGCGGCAATCAGCCCCAGCATTTT
CDR3 protein: CASRPSGNQPQHF

D gene: TRBD2
J gene: TRBJ2-1
V gene: TRBV28
clone size: few
CDR3 DNA: TGTGCCAGCAGTTCCCTTATACAGCGGGGGGGCCTTAGCAATGAGCAGTTCTTC
CDR3 protein: CASSSLIQRGGLSNEQFF